This is a list of T cell receptor beta chains from one sample in a study of T cells expressing NK-cell markers. From its re-call of the 5' RACE reads, TCRdb lists each CDR3 protein once, without DNA. The data show 400,000 or so distinct CDR3 sequences, and the top ten clones hold about 10%. The sequencing input was blood T cells: a sorted CD56 or NKG2C T cell subset, CD4+ or CD8+ T cells, or bulk PBMC T cells (not recorded which). These receptors were collected from a woman between 50 and 59 years old in good health. CDR3s include the opening cysteine and the closing phenylalanine or tryptophan.

V gene	J gene	CDR3 protein
TRBV12-3/TRBV12-4	TRBJ2-1	CASSLRHLIGEQFF
TRBV11-2	TRBJ2-2	CASGLTSDPGELFF
TRBV19	TRBJ2-1	CASRGLADLNEQFF
TRBV12-5	TRBJ2-2	CASGLVAGANTGELFF
TRBV5-1	TRBJ2-3	CASSLISTKTDTQYF
TRBV5-1	TRBJ2-5	CASRERGTGEETQYF
TRBV4-1	TRBJ2-4	CASSQGDSQNIQYF
TRBV12-3/TRBV12-4	TRBJ1-1	CASSLKGSRSTEAFF
TRBV10-3	TRBJ2-1	CAIKQGLAGSEQFF
TRBV20-1	TRBJ2-5	CSAGRYGKETQYF
TRBV10-3	TRBJ1-1	CAISGLGNTEAFF
TRBV5-5	TRBJ2-3	CASSLGRTGGTDTQYF
TRBV5-1	TRBJ2-6	CASSPGTGPSGANVLTF
TRBV5-4	TRBJ2-1	CASSLIETYNEQFF
TRBV10-3	TRBJ2-3	CAISEKLAGATDTQYF